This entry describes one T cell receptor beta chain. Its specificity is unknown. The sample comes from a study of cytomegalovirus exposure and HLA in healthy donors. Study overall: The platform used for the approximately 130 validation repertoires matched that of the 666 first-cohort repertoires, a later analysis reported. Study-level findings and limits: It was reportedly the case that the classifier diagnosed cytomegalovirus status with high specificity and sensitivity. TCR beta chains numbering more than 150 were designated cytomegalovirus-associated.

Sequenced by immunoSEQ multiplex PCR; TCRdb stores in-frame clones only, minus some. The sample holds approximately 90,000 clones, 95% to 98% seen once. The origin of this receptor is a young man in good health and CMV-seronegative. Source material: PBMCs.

The CDR3 nucleotides are TGTGCCAGCAGGGCAGGGATGAACAAGATGGATGAGCAGTTCTTC. Encoded protein: CASRAGMNKMDEQFF. The chain has TRBV11-2 and TRBJ2-1; a possible D gene is TRBD1 (5 bases). V gave up 6 bases and J gave up 8 bases, with 20 bases separating them. This CDR3 contains 15 residues. Germline V gives CDR1 SGHAT, CDR2 FQNNGV.